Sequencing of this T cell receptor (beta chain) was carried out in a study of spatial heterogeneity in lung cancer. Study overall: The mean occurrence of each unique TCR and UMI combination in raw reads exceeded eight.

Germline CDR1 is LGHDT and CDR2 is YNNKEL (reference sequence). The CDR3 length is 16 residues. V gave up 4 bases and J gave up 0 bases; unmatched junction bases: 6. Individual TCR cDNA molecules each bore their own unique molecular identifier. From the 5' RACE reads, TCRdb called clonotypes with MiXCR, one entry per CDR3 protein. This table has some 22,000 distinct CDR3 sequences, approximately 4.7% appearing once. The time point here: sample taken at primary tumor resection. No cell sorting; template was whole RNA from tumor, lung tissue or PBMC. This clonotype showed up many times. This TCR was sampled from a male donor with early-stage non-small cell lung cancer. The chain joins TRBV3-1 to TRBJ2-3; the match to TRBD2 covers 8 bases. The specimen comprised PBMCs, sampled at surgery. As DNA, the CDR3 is TGTGCCAGCAGCCGCGGCCTAGCGGGTAGCACAGATACGCAGTATTTT. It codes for CASSRGLAGSTDTQYF.